This T cell receptor (beta chain) stems from a study of T cell changes during pregnancy in multiple sclerosis. Looked up from germline, CDR1 is MNHEY and CDR2 is SMNVEV (reference sequence). CDR3 length: 15 residues. With V trimmed by 5 bases and J by 8 bases, 12 bases remained unmatched. Data came from immunoSEQ multiplex PCR; TCRdb stores just in-frame clones and leaves some out. The data hold about 41,000 clones, with approximately 91% observed a single time. This clone appeared a single time. The sequence was collected from a female donor with multiple sclerosis, enrolled in a pregnancy study. The sample here was CD8+ T cells from peripheral blood mononuclear cells, taken in the third trimester of pregnancy. The rearrangement joins TRBV27 to TRBJ2-1; 7 bases line up with TRBD2. In DNA, the CDR3 is TGTGCCAGCAGTCCCGGCGGGGCGGGAGTTGATGAGCAGTTCTTC. It codes for CASSPGGAGVDEQFF.